This record covers a single T cell receptor beta chain. The target antigen is unknown. The data originate from a study of monozygotic twins with inflammatory bowel disease. Study-wide points: A distinction between different T cell subtypes was not possible.

CDR1 and CDR2 (germline): SGHRS, YFSETQ. This CDR3 spans 16 amino acids. TCR libraries were prepared from 3,000 to 4,500 ng total RNA each. TCRdb re-called the 5' RACE reads and catalogs CDR3 proteins one per entry, DNA excluded. The table lists 300,000 to 400,000 distinct CDR3 sequences. Whole-blood RNA isolation (total RNA) proceeded without T cell sorting. Sequenced sample: blood. The TCR sequence derives from a human donor with ulcerative colitis or Crohn's disease, or a healthy co-twin of an affected twin (not recorded which). The chain uses TRBV5-1 and TRBJ1-4; the D call from TCRdb, TRBD1, cannot be confirmed without DNA. CDR3 loop: CASSWIRTGDNEKLFF. Using reference TRBV5-1 and TRBJ1-4 for the parts outside the CDR3, the full variable domain is KAGVTQTPRYLIKTRGQQVTLSCSPISGHRSVSWYQQTPGQGLQFLFEYFSETQRNKGNFPGRFSGRQFSNSRSEMNVSTLELGDSALYLCASSWIRTGDNEKLFFGSGTQLSVL.